This entry lists 27 T cell receptor beta chains sequenced from one sample in a study of T-cell reconstitution after alpha-beta-depleted transplantation in children. Unique molecular identifiers were built into the TCRbeta library. TCRdb itself ran the PCR reads through MiXCR, one entry per CDR3 protein. The sample includes 240,000 or so distinct CDR3 sequences, roughly 8.2% of them seen just once. Source: PBMCs, mostly from graft donor cells, taken 180 days after TCRalphabeta/CD19-depleted stem cell transplant. Receptors were obtained from a male patient aged 5 to 17 who had a stem cell transplant for acute lymphoblastic leukemia, so the T cells may come from the graft donor.

This clonotype was seen ten or more times. V usage is TRBV6-1 and J usage is TRBJ1-1; unclear D gene. Trimming took off 6 bases at V and 1 base at J, with 12 bases between the two ends. The length of the CDR3 is 14 residues. Germline V lookup: CDR1 MNHNS, CDR2 SASEGT. CDR3 loop: CASRHSDGNTEAFF. CDR3 DNA: TGTGCCAGCAGACATTCCGACGGGAACACTGAAGCTTTCTTT.

In this sample, this clonotype turned up a few times. The rearrangement uses TRBV3-1 and TRBJ2-7; 10 nucleotides line up with TRBD2. Germline V lookup: CDR1 LGHDT, CDR2 YNNKEL (reference sequence). Trimming cost V 0 bases and J 7 bases; bases outside gene matches: 6. The CDR3 is 15 amino acids. DNA of the CDR3: TGTGCCAGCAGCCAAGAACGGGGACTAGCGCAGGAGCAGTACTTC. It codes for CASSQERGLAQEQYF.

The chain employs TRBV25-1 and TRBJ1-2; 8 bases are a match to TRBD1. The J segment lost 8 bases and the V segment lost 2 bases, leaving 4 bases of the junction unmatched. Germline V CDR1 and CDR2: MGHDK, SYGVNS. This CDR3 comprises 13 residues. This CDR3 reads CASSERTGSGYTF. In nucleotides, the CDR3 is TGTGCCAGCAGTGAAAGGACAGGGAGCGGCTACACCTTC.

This clonotype was recorded at least ten times. The chain has TRBV6-5 and TRBJ2-5; D unresolved. The V gene lost 2 bases and the J gene lost 3 bases, with 7 bases spanning the gap. There are 13 residues in the CDR3. Germline lookup yields CDR1 MNHEY and CDR2 SVGAGI. The CDR3 coding sequence is TGTGCCAGCAGTTACAGGGCGGAAGAGACCCAGTACTTC. Translation: CASSYRAEETQYF.

This clonotype was seen ten or more times. The genes are TRBV18 and TRBJ2-2; TRBD2 aligns across 8 bases. V gave up 3 bases and J gave up 5 bases; unmatched junction bases: 8. The CDR3 extends over 16 amino acids. The germline V gene encodes CDR1 KGHSH and CDR2 LQKENI. This CDR3 is CASSPSGGPRTGELFF. Written as DNA, the CDR3 is TGTGCCAGCTCACCCTCGGGAGGGCCTCGGACCGGGGAGCTGTTTTTT.

This clonotype was counted ten times or more. This rearrangement joins TRBV4-3 to TRBJ2-6; 9 positions match TRBD1. Germline V lookup: CDR1 LGHNA, CDR2 YSLEER. The CDR3 is 19 amino acids. Trimming took 5 bases from V and 2 from J; bases not matched to a gene: 13. In DNA, the CDR3 is TGCGCCAGCAGCTCCCTCCGTAGGGACAGGGCTGCTGGGGCCAACGTCCTGACTTTC. It translates to CASSSLRRDRAAGANVLTF.

This clonotype was counted many times. This sequence joins TRBV10-3 and TRBJ1-1, with 7 bases aligning to TRBD1. J lost 0 bases, V lost 6 bases, and 4 bases had no gene match. Germline CDR1 ENHRY, CDR2 SYGVKD. CDR3 length: 14 residues. The DNA of the CDR3 is TGTGCCATCAGACCTCAGGGGGTGAACACTGAAGCTTTCTTT. Encoded protein: CAIRPQGVNTEAFF.

This clonotype was found many times. V usage is TRBV7-2 and J usage is TRBJ2-3; 9 nucleotides align to TRBD1. Germline assignment: CDR1 SGHTA and CDR2 FQGNSA. The CDR3 length is 14 residues. With 10 bases clipped from V and 4 bases from J, the junction kept 9 bases outside the gene matches. In DNA form, the CDR3 reads TGTGCCACTTCGACAGGGGGGTTCGCAGATACGCAGTATTTT. Amino acid sequence: CATSTGGFADTQYF.

The table lists this clonotype with many counts. The chain employs TRBV3-1 and TRBJ1-5, with 7 bases lining up with TRBD1. The germline V gene has CDR1 LGHDT and CDR2 YNNKEL (reference sequence). The CDR3 has 15 residues. Trimming at V came to 5 bases and at J to 5 bases, leaving 9 bases not matched to a gene. In nucleotides, the CDR3 is TGTGCCAGCAGCTGCGACAGGGACGGGGATCAGCCCCAGCATTTT. Translated: CASSCDRDGDQPQHF.

The sample holds many counts of this clonotype. The rearrangement joins TRBV10-3 to TRBJ2-2, with 10 bases lining up with TRBD2. The CDR3 length is 15 residues. Trimming removed 10 bases from V and 3 bases from J; junction bases left unmatched: 8. Germline lookup yields CDR1 ENHRY and CDR2 SYGVKD. The CDR3 nucleotides read TGTGCCACCAGAGGTCTAGCGGGAGACACCGGGGAGCTGTTTTTT. Its protein product is CATRGLAGDTGELFF.

This clonotype was recorded many times. The genes are TRBV11-2 and TRBJ2-1; D unresolved. Germline values: CDR1 SGHAT, CDR2 FQNNGV. Trimming took 3 bases from V and 0 from J, leaving 9 bases between them. CDR3 length: 15 amino acids. Written as DNA, the CDR3 is TGTGCCAGCAGCTTGATCGGCTACTCCTACAATGAGCAGTTCTTC. It codes for CASSLIGYSYNEQFF.

This clonotype occurred many times. This sequence joins TRBV24-1 and TRBJ2-3, with D possibly being TRBD1 or TRBD2 (5 bases each). V lost 0 bases, J lost 2 bases, and 11 bases lay in between. Germline V gene data show CDR1 as KGHDR and CDR2 as SFDVKD. This CDR3 contains 16 residues. CDR3 coding DNA: TGTGCCACCAGTGATTTGCCCGGGACCAACACAGATACGCAGTATTTT. It translates to CATSDLPGTNTDTQYF.

A note on this clonotype: Just one base apart from a much larger clone, this may be a read error. The V call is TRBV9, the J call TRBJ2-3; perhaps TRBD1 as D (7 bases). The germline V gene encodes CDR1 SGDLS and CDR2 YYNGEE. Trimming took 3 bases from V and 4 from J, leaving 21 bases between them. The CDR3 contains 17 residues. The CDR3 sequence is CASSARAGGPSADTQYF. The CDR3 bases are TGTGCCAGCAGCGCCCGTGCAGGGGGGCCTAGCGCAGATACGCAGTATTTT.

As regards this clonotype: A read error may be the cause here, since a much bigger clone is one base away. J is TRBJ1-5 and V is TRBV7-8; 8 bases fit TRBD1. CDR3 length: 15 amino acids. Looked up from germline, CDR1 is SGHVS and CDR2 is FQNEAQ. The CDR3 region has the DNA TGTGCCAGCAGCTTAAGAGACAGGGGCAATCAGCACCAGCATTTT. Encoded protein: CASSLRDRGNQHQHF.

The genes are TRBV6-2 or TRBV6-3 and TRBJ2-7; D is ambiguous. The CDR3 extends over 14 amino acids. The ends were cut back, 6 bases at V and 3 bases at J, with 15 bases in the middle. Germline V gene sequence: CDR1 MNHEY, CDR2 SVGEGT. CDR3 in amino acids: CASRKRLQFYEQYF. The CDR3 nucleotides are TGTGCCAGCAGGAAGAGGTTACAGTTCTACGAGCAGTACTTC.

This clonotype was counted ten times or more. The J gene is TRBJ1-1, the V gene TRBV28; no reliable D call. Germline CDR1 and CDR2: MDHEN and SYDVKM. There are 16 residues in the CDR3. The V end lost 6 bases, the J end lost 1 base, and 18 bases lay between the germline ends. The CDR3 reads CASSPVRLRGNTEAFF. CDR3 DNA: TGTGCCAGCAGCCCCGTCCGCCTTCGGGGGAACACTGAAGCTTTCTTT. Drawing the rest from reference TRBV28 and TRBJ1-1, the complete variable domain is DVKVTQSSRYLVKRTGEKVFLECVQDMDHENMFWYRQDPGLGLRLIYFSYDVKMKEKGDIPEGYSVSREKKERFSLILESASTNQTSMYLCASSPVRLRGNTEAFFGQGTRLTVV.

This clonotype occurred many times. The gene calls are TRBV7-9 and TRBJ2-7; the match to TRBD1 covers 12 bases. With V trimmed by 2 bases and J by 5 bases, 10 bases remained unmatched. This CDR3 spans 17 amino acids. The germline CDR1 and CDR2 sequences are SEHNR and FQNEAQ (reference sequence). In nucleotides, the CDR3 is TGTGCCAGCAGCTTACCGGGACAGGGGGCGAGAAGGAACGAGCAGTACTTC. Its protein is CASSLPGQGARRNEQYF.

The sample holds many counts of this clonotype. The CDR3 protein is CASSRTGTKGLFF. The DNA for the CDR3 is TGTGCCAGCAGCCGTACGGGGACAAAAGGGTTGTTTTTT. This chain connects TRBV7-4 to TRBJ1-4; D is perhaps TRBD1 (6 bases). The CDR3 runs to 13 residues. Trimming shortened V by 5 bases and J by 15 bases, and 19 bases separated the two germline ends. Germline V gives CDR1 SGHVT, CDR2 SQSDAQ.

This clonotype was seen at least ten times. The chain employs TRBV3-1 and TRBJ1-2; the match to TRBD1 covers 9 bases. The V segment lost 5 bases and the J segment 1 base; nucleotides outside the gene matches: 11. This CDR3 comprises 17 residues. CDR1 and CDR2 (germline): LGHDT, YNNKEL (reference sequence). In DNA, the CDR3 is TGTGCCAGCAGCTCCGGGACAGGGCATTGGAGTAACTATGGCTACACCTTC. Protein sequence: CASSSGTGHWSNYGYTF.

This clonotype was observed at least ten times. This chain uses TRBV3-1 with TRBJ2-7; 7 nucleotides line up with TRBD1. Per germline, CDR1 LGHDT and CDR2 YNNKEL (reference sequence). The CDR3 loop spans 16 amino acids. V shed 0 bases and J 3 bases; nucleotides not matched to a gene: 8. The DNA for the CDR3 is TGTGCCAGCAGCCAAGACCCCGGGACAGTGAACTACGAGCAGTACTTC. It specifies CASSQDPGTVNYEQYF.

Remarks on this clonotype: A much larger clone differs from this one at a single base, so this may be a read error. The rearrangement links TRBV11-2 to TRBJ2-1, with 14 positions matching TRBD2. Germline V gene sequence: CDR1 SGHAT, CDR2 FQNNGV. This CDR3 is built from 18 residues. The CDR3 coding sequence is TGTGCCAGCAGCCCCCGACTAGCGGGAGGGCCTGGTGGGAATGAGCGGTTCTTC. It yields the protein CASSPRLAGGPGGNERFF.

Many counts were recorded for this clonotype. The chain carries TRBV2 and TRBJ1-1; no clear D. The length of the CDR3 is 8 residues. CDR1 SNHLY and CDR2 FYNNEI come from the germline V gene. Trimming removed 8 bases at V and 7 bases at J, with 2 bases between. In nucleotides, the CDR3 is TGTGCCAGCCTTGAAGCTTTCTTT. Translating gives CASLEAFF.

This clonotype was counted at least ten times. The chain links TRBV28 to TRBJ2-5, with 10 bases that match TRBD2. The J segment lost 4 bases and the V segment lost 5 bases, leaving 7 bases of the junction unmatched. This CDR3 is 15 amino acids long. The germline CDR1 and CDR2 sequences are MDHEN and SYDVKM. Here the CDR3 DNA reads TGTGCCAGCAGTCCCCGACTAGCGGGTAGAGAGACCCAGTACTTC. Protein product: CASSPRLAGRETQYF.

Many counts were recorded for this clonotype. The V call is TRBV20-1, the J call TRBJ2-1, with TRBD2 matching over 10 bases. Trimming removed 3 bases from V and 1 base from J; junction bases left unmatched: 6. Germline V gives CDR1 DFQATT, CDR2 SNEGSKA (reference sequence). The CDR3 contains 16 residues. CDR3 bases: TGCAGTGCTAGGCAGCGGGAGGGCCTTTCCTACAATGAGCAGTTCTTC. Translated: CSARQREGLSYNEQFF.

This clonotype was seen repeatedly, ten times or more. This sequence joins TRBV20-1 and TRBJ1-6, with D possibly matching TRBD1 (5 bases). With 2 bases removed from V and 10 bases from J, the gap between germline ends came to 9 bases. CDR3 length: 12 amino acids. CDR1 and CDR2 from the germline V gene are DFQATT and SNEGSKA (reference sequence). The CDR3 loop reads CSARNGASPLHF. CDR3 bases: TGCAGTGCTAGAAATGGGGCCTCACCCCTCCACTTT.

A note on this clonotype: A read error may explain this, as a much larger clone is one base away. The chain recombines TRBV29-1 with TRBJ2-1; TRBD2 might be the D (6 bases). Germline assignment: CDR1 SQVTM and CDR2 ANQGSEA. The CDR3 extends over 14 amino acids. The CDR3: CSAESGGAGNEQFF. CDR3 DNA: TGCAGTGCGGAGAGCGGCGGGGCGGGCAATGAGCAGTTCTTC.

This clonotype came up many times. CDR3 bases: TGTGCCAGCAGCGGTTATCAGGTGATCCCCTACGAGCAGTACTTC. It is translated as CASSGYQVIPYEQYF. The chain links TRBV28 to TRBJ2-7; D unresolved. The V end lost 6 bases, the J end lost 2 bases, and 17 bases lay between the germline ends. Germline CDR1 MDHEN, CDR2 SYDVKM. The CDR3 is 15 amino acids.